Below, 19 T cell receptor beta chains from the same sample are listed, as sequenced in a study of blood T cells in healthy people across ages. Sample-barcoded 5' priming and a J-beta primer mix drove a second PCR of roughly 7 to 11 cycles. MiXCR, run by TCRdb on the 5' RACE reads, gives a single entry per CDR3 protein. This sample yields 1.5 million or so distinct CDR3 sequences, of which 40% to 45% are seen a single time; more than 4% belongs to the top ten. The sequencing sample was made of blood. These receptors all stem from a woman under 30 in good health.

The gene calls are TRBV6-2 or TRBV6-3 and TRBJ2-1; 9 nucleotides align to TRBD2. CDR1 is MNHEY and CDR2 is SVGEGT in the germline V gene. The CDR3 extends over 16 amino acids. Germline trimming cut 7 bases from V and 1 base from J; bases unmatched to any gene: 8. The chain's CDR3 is CASMVERGVSYNEQFF. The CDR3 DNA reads TGTGCCAGCATGGTGGAGCGGGGGGTTTCCTACAATGAGCAGTTCTTC.

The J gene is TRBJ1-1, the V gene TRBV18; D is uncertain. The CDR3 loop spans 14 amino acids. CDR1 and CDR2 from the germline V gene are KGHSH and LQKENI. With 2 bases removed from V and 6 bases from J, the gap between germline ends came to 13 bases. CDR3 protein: CASSPAQPGSEAFF. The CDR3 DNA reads TGTGCCAGCTCACCAGCACAGCCGGGGTCTGAAGCTTTCTTT.

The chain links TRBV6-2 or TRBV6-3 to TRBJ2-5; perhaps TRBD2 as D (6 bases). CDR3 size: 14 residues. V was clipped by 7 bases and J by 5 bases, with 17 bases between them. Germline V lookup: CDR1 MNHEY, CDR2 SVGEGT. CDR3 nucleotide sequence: TGTGCCAGCACCCTCCAGCGGGTCGCGGAGACCCAGTACTTC. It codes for CASTLQRVAETQYF.

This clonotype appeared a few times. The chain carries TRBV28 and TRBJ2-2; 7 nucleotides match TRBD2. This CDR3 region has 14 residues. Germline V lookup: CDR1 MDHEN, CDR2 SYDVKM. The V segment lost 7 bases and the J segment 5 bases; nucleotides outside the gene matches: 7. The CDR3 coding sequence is TGTGCCAGCATCAAAGACGGGAGGACCGGGGAGCTGTTTTTT. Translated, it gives CASIKDGRTGELFF. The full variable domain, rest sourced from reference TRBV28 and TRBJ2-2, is DVKVTQSSRYLVKRTGEKVFLECVQDMDHENMFWYRQDPGLGLRLIYFSYDVKMKEKGDIPEGYSVSREKKERFSLILESASTNQTSMYLCASIKDGRTGELFFGEGSRLTVL.

The CDR3 sequence: CASRPTTGFSYEQYF. The CDR3 DNA sequence: TGTGCCAGTAGACCAACCACAGGGTTCTCCTACGAGCAGTACTTC. The rearrangement joins TRBV28 to TRBJ2-7; D is perhaps TRBD1 (6 bases). CDR3 size: 15 residues. CDR1 MDHEN and CDR2 SYDVKM come from the germline V gene. The V end was cut by 9 bases, the J end by 0 bases, with 18 bases between.

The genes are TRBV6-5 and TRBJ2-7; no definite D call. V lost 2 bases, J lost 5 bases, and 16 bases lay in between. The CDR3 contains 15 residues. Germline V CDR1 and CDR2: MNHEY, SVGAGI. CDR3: CASSYSDFLPHEQYF. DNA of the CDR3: TGTGCCAGCAGTTACAGTGATTTCCTCCCTCACGAGCAGTACTTC.

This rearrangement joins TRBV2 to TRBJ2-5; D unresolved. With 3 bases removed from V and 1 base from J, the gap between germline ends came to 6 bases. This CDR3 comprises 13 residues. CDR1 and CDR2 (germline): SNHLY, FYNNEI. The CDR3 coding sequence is TGTGCCAGCAGTGATCGGTTCCAAGAGACCCAGTACTTC. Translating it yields CASSDRFQETQYF.

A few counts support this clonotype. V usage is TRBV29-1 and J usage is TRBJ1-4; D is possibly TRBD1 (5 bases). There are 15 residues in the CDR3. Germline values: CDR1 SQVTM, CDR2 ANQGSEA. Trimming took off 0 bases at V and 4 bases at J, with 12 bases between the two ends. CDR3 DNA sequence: TGCAGCGTTGAAGACAAGACAGCCCTTAATGAAAAACTGTTTTTT. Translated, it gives CSVEDKTALNEKLFF.

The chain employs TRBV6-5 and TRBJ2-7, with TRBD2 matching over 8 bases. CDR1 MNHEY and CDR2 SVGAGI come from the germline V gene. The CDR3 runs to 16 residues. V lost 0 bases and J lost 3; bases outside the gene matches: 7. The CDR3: CASSYSRGGAFYEQYF. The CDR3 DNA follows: TGTGCCAGCAGTTACTCCCGGGGGGGAGCATTCTACGAGCAGTACTTC.

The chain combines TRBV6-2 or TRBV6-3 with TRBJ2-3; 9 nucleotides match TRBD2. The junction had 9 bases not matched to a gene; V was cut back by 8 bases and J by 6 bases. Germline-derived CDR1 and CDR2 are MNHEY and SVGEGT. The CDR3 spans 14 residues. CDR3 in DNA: TGTGCCAGCGGATTTAGCGGGAGAATGGATACGCAGTATTTT. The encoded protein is CASGFSGRMDTQYF.

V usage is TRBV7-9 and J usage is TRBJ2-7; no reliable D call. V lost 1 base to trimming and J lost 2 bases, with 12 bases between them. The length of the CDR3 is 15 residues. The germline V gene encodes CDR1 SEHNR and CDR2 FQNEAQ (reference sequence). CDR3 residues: CASSLGVALPYEQYF. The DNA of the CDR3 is TGTGCCAGCAGCTTAGGAGTAGCTTTACCCTACGAGCAGTACTTC.

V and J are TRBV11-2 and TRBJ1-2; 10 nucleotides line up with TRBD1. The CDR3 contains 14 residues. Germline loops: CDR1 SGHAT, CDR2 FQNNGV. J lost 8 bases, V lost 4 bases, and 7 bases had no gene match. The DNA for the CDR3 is TGTGCCAGCAGCTCTTGGACAGGGGGTGCGGGCTACACCTTC. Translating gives CASSSWTGGAGYTF.

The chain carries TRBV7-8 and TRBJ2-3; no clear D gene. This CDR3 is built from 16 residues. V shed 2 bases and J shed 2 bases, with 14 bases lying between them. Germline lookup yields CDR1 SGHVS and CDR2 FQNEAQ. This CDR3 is CASSLRTGRNTDTQYF. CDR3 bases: TGTGCCAGCAGCTTAAGGACGGGCCGGAACACAGATACGCAGTATTTT.

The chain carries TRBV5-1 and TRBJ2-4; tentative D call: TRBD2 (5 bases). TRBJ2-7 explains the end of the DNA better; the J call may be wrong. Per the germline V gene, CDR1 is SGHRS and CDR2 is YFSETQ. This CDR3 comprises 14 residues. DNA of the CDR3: TGCGCCAGCAGCGTGGAAGCGGACGCTTACGAGCAGTACTTC. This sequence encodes CASSVEADAYEQYF.

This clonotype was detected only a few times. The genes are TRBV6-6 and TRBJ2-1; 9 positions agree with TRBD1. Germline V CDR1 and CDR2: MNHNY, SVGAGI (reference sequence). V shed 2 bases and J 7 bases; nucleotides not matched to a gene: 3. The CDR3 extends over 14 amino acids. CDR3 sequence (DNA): TGTGCCAGCAGTTACGACAGGGGGGTTAATGAGCAGTTCTTC. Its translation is CASSYDRGVNEQFF.

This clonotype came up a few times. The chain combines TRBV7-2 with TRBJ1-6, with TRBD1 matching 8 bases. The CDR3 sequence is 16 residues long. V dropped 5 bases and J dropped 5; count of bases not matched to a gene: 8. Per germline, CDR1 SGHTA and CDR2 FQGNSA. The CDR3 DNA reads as TGTGCCAGCAGCCGATGGACAGGGAGAAATAATTCACCCCTCCACTTT. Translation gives CASSRWTGRNNSPLHF.

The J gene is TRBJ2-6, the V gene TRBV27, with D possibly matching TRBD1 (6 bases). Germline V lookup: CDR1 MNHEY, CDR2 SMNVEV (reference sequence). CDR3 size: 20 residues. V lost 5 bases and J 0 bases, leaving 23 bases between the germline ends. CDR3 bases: TGTGCCAGCAGTCGATACGCCGGGACAAGGACTTACTCTGGGGCCAACGTCCTGACTTTC. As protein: CASSRYAGTRTYSGANVLTF.

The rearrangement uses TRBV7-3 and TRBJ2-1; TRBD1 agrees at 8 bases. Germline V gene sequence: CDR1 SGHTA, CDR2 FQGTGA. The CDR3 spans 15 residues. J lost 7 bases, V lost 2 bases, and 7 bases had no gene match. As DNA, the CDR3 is TGTGCCAGCAGCTTACTAGGACAGGGAAGTAATGAGCAGTTCTTC. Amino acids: CASSLLGQGSNEQFF.

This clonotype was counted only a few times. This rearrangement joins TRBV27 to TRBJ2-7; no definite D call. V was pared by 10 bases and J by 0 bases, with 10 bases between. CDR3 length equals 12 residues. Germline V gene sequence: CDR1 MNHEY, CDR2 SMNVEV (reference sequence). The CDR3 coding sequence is TGTGCCACATACAGCAGCTCCTACGAGCAGTACTTC. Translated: CATYSSSYEQYF.